Below, 16 T cell receptor beta chains from the same sample are listed, as sequenced in a study of OX40 agonist ivuxolimab in advanced cancers. To prepare the library, the immunoSEQ multiplex PCR assay was applied. Held by TCRdb, this immuneACCESS table contains in-frame sequences only and omits some clones. Under half of the omission traces to an unresolved V gene where checked; the cause of the rest is unknown. In this sample the table shows some 22,000 clones, more than 70% of which occur a single time. The ten largest clones take up around 15% of the sample. The sequences come from CD4+ or CD8+ T cells sorted from blood, collected in a trial of the OX40 agonist ivuxolimab. These receptors came from an adult with an advanced solid tumor such as melanoma, head and neck, liver or kidney cancer.

This clone was picked up one time. The CDR3 loop reads CASSWDRADTDTQYF. The CDR3 coding sequence is TGTGCCAGCAGCTGGGACAGGGCTGACACAGATACGCAGTATTTT. The chain couples TRBV5-4 to TRBJ2-3; TRBD1 agrees at 9 bases. V lost 3 bases, J lost 2 bases, and 4 bases stayed unmatched. The CDR3 spans 15 residues. Germline CDR1 and CDR2: SGHNT and YYREEE (reference sequence).

The chain is built from TRBV29-1 and TRBJ2-4; D remains unclear. The CDR3 loop spans 10 amino acids. Trimming took off 5 bases at V and 6 bases at J, with 5 bases between the two ends. CDR1 is SQVTM, CDR2 ANQGSEA, per germline. CDR3 residues: CSVYGNIQYF. CDR3 sequence (DNA): TGCAGCGTTTATGGAAACATTCAGTACTTC.

The gene calls are TRBV6-5 and TRBJ2-7, with a tentative D call TRBD1 (6 bases). Looked up from germline, CDR1 is MNHEY and CDR2 is SVGAGI. The CDR3 is 13 residues long. V lost 6 bases and J 2 bases, leaving 11 bases between the germline ends. Here the CDR3 reads CASSGQLAYEQYF. The DNA of the CDR3 is TGTGCCAGCAGCGGACAGTTGGCCTACGAGCAGTACTTC.

The CDR3 here is CSVWTGDNEQFF. For the CDR3, the DNA is TGCAGCGTCTGGACAGGCGACAATGAGCAGTTCTTC. V usage is TRBV29-1 and J usage is TRBJ2-1, with TRBD1 identical over 7 bases. The CDR3 has 12 residues. Trimming cost V 6 bases and J 5 bases; bases outside gene matches: 4. Germline V gene lookup returns CDR1 SQVTM and CDR2 ANQGSEA.

The chain links TRBV27 to TRBJ1-1; maybe TRBD1 (5 bases). V lost 3 bases and J lost 0, with 17 bases in between. CDR1 MNHEY and CDR2 SMNVEV come from the germline V gene (reference sequence). The CDR3 sequence is 17 residues long. Written as DNA, the CDR3 is TGTGCCAGCAGTTTCAGTAGGGGCCCTCCCCTGAACACTGAAGCTTTCTTT. This gives the protein CASSFSRGPPLNTEAFF.

V is TRBV7-2 and J is TRBJ2-3; 8 nucleotides line up with TRBD1. This CDR3 contains 15 residues. Germline V gene lookup returns CDR1 SGHTA and CDR2 FQGNSA. V was pared by 1 base and J by 2 bases, with 2 bases of the junction left unmatched. The DNA of the CDR3 is TGTGCCAGCAGCTTAGGGACAGGGACCACAGATACGCAGTATTTT. Encoded protein: CASSLGTGTTDTQYF.

The V gene is TRBV9, the J gene TRBJ2-3; 11 bases are shared with TRBD2. Germline CDR1 is SGDLS and CDR2 is YYNGEE. This CDR3 contains 16 residues. V dropped 3 bases and J dropped 1; count of bases not matched to a gene: 4. CDR3 amino acids: CASSGVTSGGTDTQYF. The CDR3 DNA is TGTGCCAGCAGCGGGGTGACTAGCGGGGGCACAGATACGCAGTATTTT.

This chain uses TRBV5-1 with TRBJ2-7; TRBD2 matches at 13 bases. The CDR3 has 17 residues. Trimming at V came to 4 bases and at J to 5 bases, leaving 12 bases not matched to a gene. Per the germline V gene, CDR1 is SGHRS and CDR2 is YFSETQ. CDR3 bases: TGCGCCAGCAGCAGGCCTGAGACTAGCGGGGGGAACAACGAGCAGTACTTC. This encodes CASSRPETSGGNNEQYF.

This sequence joins TRBV21-1 and TRBJ2-7. TRBV21-1 is flagged as a pseudogene. The CDR3 contains 15 residues. Here the CDR3 DNA reads TGTGCCAGCCAACTAGGGGGGAGAAACTCCTACGAGCAGTACTTC. Amino acids: CASQLGGRNSYEQYF.

The DNA of the CDR3 is TGCAGCGTTGAAGGGACAGGGGGAGACTCCTACGAGCAGTACTTC. It specifies CSVEGTGGDSYEQYF. V usage is TRBV29-1 and J usage is TRBJ2-7; 10 nucleotides agree with TRBD1. The CDR3 is 15 residues long. CDR1 SQVTM and CDR2 ANQGSEA come from the germline V gene. Germline trimming cut 1 base from V and 0 bases from J; bases unmatched to any gene: 3.

The V and J genes are TRBV19 and TRBJ1-1; D ambiguous. The length of the CDR3 is 14 residues. V dropped 3 bases and J dropped 0 bases, with 8 bases sitting between them. Germline CDR1 and CDR2: LNHDA and SQIVND (reference sequence). The CDR3 sequence: CASSIGRVNTEAFF. DNA of the CDR3: TGTGCCAGTAGTATCGGGCGGGTGAACACTGAAGCTTTCTTT.

This chain connects TRBV7-9 to TRBJ1-6; no definite D call. V lost 1 base, J lost 0 bases, and 4 bases lay in between. Per germline, CDR1 SEHNR and CDR2 FQNEAQ (reference sequence). CDR3 length: 15 amino acids. The CDR3 is CASSLGVSYNSPLHF. The CDR3 DNA sequence: TGTGCCAGCAGCTTAGGGGTCTCCTATAATTCACCCCTCCACTTT.

This chain joins TRBV19 and TRBJ1-2; weak D call: TRBD1 (6 bases). From germline, CDR1 is LNHDA and CDR2 SQIVND (reference sequence). V lost 5 bases, J lost 0 bases, and 16 bases lay in between. CDR3 length: 16 residues. The CDR3 DNA follows: TGTGCCAGTAGTCCTTCGGCAGGGACAACTAACTATGGCTACACCTTC. This gives the protein CASSPSAGTTNYGYTF.

V usage is TRBV13 and J usage is TRBJ2-2; TRBD1 matches 9 bases. V shed 5 bases and J 3 bases; nucleotides not matched to a gene: 16. Germline V lookup: CDR1 PRHDT, CDR2 FYEKMQ (reference sequence). The CDR3 has 19 amino acids. The CDR3 nucleotides read TGTGCCAGCAGCGGTAGAACCGGGACAGGGACCATGCACACCGGGGAGCTGTTTTTT. Its protein product is CASSGRTGTGTMHTGELFF.

This chain links TRBV10-2 with TRBJ2-5; TRBD2 matches at 10 bases. After removal of 4 bases from V and 5 bases from J, the junction contained 10 bases not matched to a gene. Per germline, CDR1 WSHSY and CDR2 SAAADI. The CDR3 has 16 residues. The CDR3 sequence is CASSVGSGGTQETQYF. In nucleotides, the CDR3 is TGCGCCAGCAGTGTGGGTAGCGGGGGGACCCAGGAGACCCAGTACTTC.

This clone was seen more than once but under ten times. V usage is TRBV30 and J usage is TRBJ2-7; D is unclear. The germline CDR1 and CDR2 sequences are GTSNPN and SVGIG (reference sequence). The CDR3 extends over 13 amino acids. V was pared by 1 base and J by 6 bases, with 13 bases between. In DNA, the CDR3 is TGTGCCTGGAGTGCTCTCGGGCCTGGCGAGCAGTACTTC. Translation gives CAWSALGPGEQYF. Supplemented by reference TRBV30 and TRBJ2-7, the full variable domain reads SQTIHQWPATLVQPVGSPLSLECTVEGTSNPNLYWYRQAAGRGLQLLFYSVGIGQISSEVPQNLSASRPQDRQFILSSKKLLLSDSGFYLCAWSALGPGEQYFGPGTRLTVT.